This entry describes one T cell receptor (beta chain). Its antigen is as yet unknown. The sample is drawn from a study of beta chain features in type 1 diabetes. CDR3 length equals 13 residues. The V end lost 4 bases, the J end lost 6 bases, and 13 bases lay between the germline ends. Germline loops: CDR1 SEHNR, CDR2 FQNEAQ (reference sequence). The entirety of the isolated RNA underwent reverse transcription, so expressed TCRB transcripts were sequenced. Generated by immunoSEQ multiplex PCR, the TCRdb table keeps only in-frame clones and is missing some. This table holds hundreds of thousands of clones, over 11% found once. General study findings and limits: Researchers report that Type 1 diabetes patients had moderately but significantly shorter TCRB CDR3s across all four CD4+ subsets.

This chain uses TRBV7-9 with TRBJ2-7; TRBD1 is a possible D gene (5 bases). Sequencing was done on a sample of naive CD4+ T cells from blood. The clonotype originates from a man between 18 and 29 years old with type 1 diabetes. In DNA, the CDR3 is TGTGCCAGCAGCTCCGTCTCCAGGGCCGAGCAGTACTTC. This gives the protein CASSSVSRAEQYF.